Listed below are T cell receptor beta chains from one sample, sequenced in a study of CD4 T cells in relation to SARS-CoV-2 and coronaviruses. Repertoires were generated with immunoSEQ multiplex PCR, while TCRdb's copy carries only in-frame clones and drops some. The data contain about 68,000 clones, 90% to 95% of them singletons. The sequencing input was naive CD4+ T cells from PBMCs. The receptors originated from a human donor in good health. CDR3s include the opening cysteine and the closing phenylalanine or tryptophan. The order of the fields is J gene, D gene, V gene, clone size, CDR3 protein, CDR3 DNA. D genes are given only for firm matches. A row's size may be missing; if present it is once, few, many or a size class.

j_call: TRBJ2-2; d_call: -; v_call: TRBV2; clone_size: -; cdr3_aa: CASSVQAFRGAGELFF; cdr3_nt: TGTGCCAGCAGTGTGCAAGCGTTTCGGGGAGCCGGGGAGCTGTTTTTT
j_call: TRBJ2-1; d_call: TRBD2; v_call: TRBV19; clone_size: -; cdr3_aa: CASRASGGNEQFF; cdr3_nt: TGTGCCAGTAGGGCTAGCGGCGGAAATGAGCAGTTCTTC
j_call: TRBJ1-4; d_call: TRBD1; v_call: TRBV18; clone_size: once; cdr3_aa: CASSPGTENEKLFF; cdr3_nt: TGTGCCAGCTCACCAGGGACAGAAAATGAAAAACTGTTTTTT
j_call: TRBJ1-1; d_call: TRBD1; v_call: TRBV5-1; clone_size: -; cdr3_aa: CASSLVKPRGYTEAFF; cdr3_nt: TGCGCCAGCAGCTTGGTAAAGCCCAGGGGGTACACTGAAGCTTTCTTT
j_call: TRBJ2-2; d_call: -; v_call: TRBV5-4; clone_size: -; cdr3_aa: CASSTDSTGELFF; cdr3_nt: TGTGCCAGCAGCACCGACAGTACCGGGGAGCTGTTTTTT
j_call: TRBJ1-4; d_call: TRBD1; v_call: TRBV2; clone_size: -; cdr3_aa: CASRALTGGNEKLFF; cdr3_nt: TGTGCCAGCAGGGCTCTGACAGGGGGTAATGAAAAACTGTTTTTT
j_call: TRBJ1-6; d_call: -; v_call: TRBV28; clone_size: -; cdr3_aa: CASSLSGGPSSYNSPLHF; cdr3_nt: TGTGCCAGCAGTTTAAGCGGGGGCCCGAGCTCCTATAATTCACCCCTCCACTTT
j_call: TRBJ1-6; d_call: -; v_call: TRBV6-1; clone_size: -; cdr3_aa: CASSEAMGVYNSPLHF; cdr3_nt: TGTGCCAGCAGTGAAGCCATGGGCGTCTATAATTCACCCCTCCACTTT
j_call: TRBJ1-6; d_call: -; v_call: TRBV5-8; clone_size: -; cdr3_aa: CASSLVRGVHNSPLHF; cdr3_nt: TGTGCCAGCAGCTTGGTCCGGGGGGTCCATAATTCACCCCTCCACTTT
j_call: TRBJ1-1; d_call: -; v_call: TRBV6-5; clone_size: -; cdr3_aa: CASSYSPGRNTEAFF; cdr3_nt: TGTGCCAGCAGTTACTCGCCAGGACGGAACACTGAAGCTTTCTTT
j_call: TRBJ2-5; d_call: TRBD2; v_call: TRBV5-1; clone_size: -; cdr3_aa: CASSLAPVGGQETQYF; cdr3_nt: TGCGCCAGCAGCCTCGCGCCCGTGGGAGGGCAAGAGACCCAGTACTTC